These 3 T cell receptor beta chains came from one sample sequenced in a study of blood T cell repertoires in COVID-19. Profiling relied on immunoSEQ multiplex PCR, and the TCRdb table lists in-frame clones only, not all of them. The repertoire has 180,000 or so clones, around 85% of them found once; the top ten carry 9.8%. The specimen was peripheral blood. These receptors originate from an elderly woman with acute or convalescent COVID-19.

The chain links TRBV12-3 or TRBV12-4 to TRBJ2-4; D is unresolved. V was shortened by 2 bases and J by 0 bases, with 2 bases between the two germline ends. The CDR3 is 13 amino acids. In nucleotides, the CDR3 is TGTGCCAGCAGTTTACTAGCCAAAAACATTCAGTACTTC. It yields the protein CASSLLAKNIQYF.

The CDR3 DNA reads TGTGCCAGCAGCCCCCTCGGCGGGAACACAGATACGCAGTATTTT. Translation gives CASSPLGGNTDTQYF. The chain has TRBV7-9 and TRBJ2-3; TRBD2 is a possible D gene (6 bases). V lost 5 bases to trimming and J lost 2 bases, with 14 bases between them. The CDR3 runs 15 residues. In germline, CDR1 is SEHNR, CDR2 FQNEAQ (reference sequence).

The V and J genes are TRBV12-5 and TRBJ2-1; 14 positions match TRBD2. CDR1 LGHNT and CDR2 FRNRAP come from the germline V gene. There are 16 residues in the CDR3. After removal of 6 bases from V and 5 bases from J, the junction contained 6 bases not matched to a gene. The CDR3 protein is CASGNPGLAGDNEQFF. The CDR3 nucleotides read TGTGCTAGTGGCAACCCGGGACTAGCGGGGGACAATGAGCAGTTCTTC.